The present TCR beta chain was sequenced within a study of cytomegalovirus exposure and HLA in healthy donors. Overall study findings and caveats: TCR clusters originating in the first cohort tended to co-occur in the 110 or so validation repertoires, according to a later analysis.

In regard to this clone: The antigen is undetermined.

The CDR3 consists of 16 residues. Germline CDR1 reads MRHNA; CDR2 reads SNTAGT. The V gene end was trimmed by 0 bases and the J gene end by 4 bases; junction bases not matched to a gene: 6. This table comes from immunoSEQ multiplex PCR, and its TCRdb copy is limited to in-frame clones, with some not included. The data show around 160,000 clones, about 89% seen once. The TCR sequence derives from a woman between 18 and 30 years old in good health and CMV-seropositive. This chain links TRBV6-4 with TRBJ2-3; the match to TRBD1 covers 8 bases. Sequenced material: PBMCs. This CDR3 reads CASSDSISGGADTQYF. CDR3 bases: TGTGCCAGCAGTGACTCGATTTCAGGGGGCGCAGATACGCAGTATTTT.